Shown below are 14 T cell receptor beta chains from a single sample sequenced in a study of early T cells in non-severe SARS-CoV-2 infection. One entry per CDR3 protein results from TCRdb running MiXCR on the 5' RACE reads. This sample yields tens of thousands of distinct CDR3 sequences, of which over 9.5% are seen a single time; 5.7% belongs to the top ten. The sequencing used whole blood, collected at baseline. The origin of the receptors is an adult who was a healthcare worker with PCR-confirmed SARS-CoV-2 infection or an uninfected control (not recorded which).

The V and J genes are TRBV11-2 and TRBJ2-7; maybe TRBD2 (5 bases). The germline V and J ends were trimmed by 5 bases and 4 bases, with 12 bases remaining between them. The germline V gene encodes CDR1 SGHAT and CDR2 FQNNGV. CDR3 length equals 13 residues. The CDR3 nucleotides are TGTGCCAGCAGCCCCGGACTCGGGTACGAGCAGTACTTC. Its translation: CASSPGLGYEQYF.

The table lists this clonotype with many counts. This chain uses TRBV6-2 or TRBV6-3 with TRBJ2-1; D is uncertain. The CDR3 contains 13 residues. V lost 8 bases and J 4 bases, leaving 12 bases between the germline ends. CDR1 is MNHEY and CDR2 is SVGEGT in the germline V gene. CDR3: CASRGGSYNEQFF. As DNA, the CDR3 is TGTGCCAGCCGAGGCGGATCGTACAATGAGCAGTTCTTC.

This clonotype was picked up a small number of times. The J gene is TRBJ1-2, the V gene TRBV29-1; weak D call: TRBD1 (6 bases). Germline V gene lookup returns CDR1 SQVTM and CDR2 ANQGSEA. Trimming took off 5 bases at V and 8 bases at J, with 9 bases between the two ends. The CDR3 consists of 10 residues. The CDR3: CSVQGNGYTF. CDR3 coding DNA: TGCAGCGTTCAGGGGAACGGCTACACCTTC.

The chain joins TRBV7-2 to TRBJ2-5; TRBD1 is a possible D gene (6 bases). The CDR3 is made up of 15 amino acids. CDR1 is SGHTA, CDR2 FQGNSA, per germline. The V and J ends lost 6 bases and 1 base respectively, with 15 bases between them. In DNA form, the CDR3 reads TGTGCCAGCAGTTTTATTCTGACAGGCCAAGAGACCCAGTACTTC. It translates to CASSFILTGQETQYF.

This clonotype was observed many times. CDR3 sequence (DNA): TGTGCCAGCAGCTCGCCCGGTGATGAGCAGTTCTTC. Protein product: CASSSPGDEQFF. The chain recombines TRBV7-2 with TRBJ2-1, with D hard to call. This CDR3 is built from 12 residues. Trimming removed 4 bases at V and 8 bases at J, with 9 bases between. Looked up from germline, CDR1 is SGHTA and CDR2 is FQGNSA.

This clonotype turned up a few times. The chain carries TRBV7-6 and TRBJ1-2, with D possibly TRBD1 on 6 matching bases. Trimming removed 4 bases at V and 9 bases at J, with 15 bases between. The CDR3 sequence is 13 residues long. The V gene's germline CDR1 is SGHVS and CDR2 FNYEAQ. The CDR3 sequence is CASSSKEGGSYTF. For the CDR3, the DNA is TGTGCCAGCAGCTCTAAAGAGGGGGGTAGCTACACCTTC.

This clonotype was observed a few times. V and J are TRBV2 and TRBJ2-5; D may be TRBD1 or TRBD2 (6 bases each). This CDR3 comprises 15 residues. CDR1 is SNHLY and CDR2 is FYNNEI in the germline V gene. The V gene lost 1 base and the J gene lost 5 bases, with 14 bases spanning the gap. DNA for the CDR3: TGTGCCAGCAGTGAAGAGGGGGGCGCATTCGAGACCCAGTACTTC. This sequence encodes CASSEEGGAFETQYF.

In this sample, this clonotype turned up a few times. This chain uses TRBV19 with TRBJ2-3; no clear D. Trimming removed 1 base from V and 1 base from J, with 9 bases in between. Germline CDR1 LNHDA, CDR2 SQIVND (reference sequence). The length of the CDR3 is 15 residues. The CDR3 DNA sequence: TGTGCCAGTAGTATAGGCAGCCTCGGCACAGATACGCAGTATTTT. Translation gives CASSIGSLGTDTQYF.

This clonotype was counted between two and nine times. The CDR3 nucleotides read TGCGCCAGCAGCGCTACCGGGACAGCCAACACTGAAGCTTTCTTT. It yields the protein CASSATGTANTEAFF. The J gene is TRBJ1-1, the V gene TRBV5-1; TRBD1 aligns across 7 bases. J gave up 2 bases and V 4 bases, and 8 bases lay outside the gene matches. This CDR3 spans 15 amino acids. Germline V gene data show CDR1 as SGHRS and CDR2 as YFSETQ. The full variable domain, completed using reference TRBV5-1 and TRBJ1-1, is KAGVTQTPRYLIKTRGQQVTLSCSPISGHRSVSWYQQTPGQGLQFLFEYFSETQRNKGNFPGRFSGRQFSNSRSEMNVSTLELGDSALYLCASSATGTANTEAFFGQGTRLTVV.

This clonotype was observed a handful of times. This chain connects TRBV28 to TRBJ2-7; D is perhaps TRBD1 or TRBD2 (5 bases each). V was clipped by 4 bases and J by 0 bases, with 19 bases between them. The CDR3 totals 17 residues. CDR1 is MDHEN, CDR2 SYDVKM, per germline. CDR3 protein: CASSWPPGRPSSYEQYF. In DNA, the CDR3 is TGTGCCAGCAGTTGGCCTCCGGGACGCCCGTCCTCCTACGAGCAGTACTTC.

In this sample, this clonotype turned up many times. A read error may account for a junction end that differs from germline. The V call is TRBV30, the J call TRBJ1-1; D is undetermined. This CDR3 spans 11 amino acids. Germline assignment: CDR1 GTSNPN and CDR2 SVGIG (reference sequence). Here the CDR3 DNA reads TGTGCCTGGTCTGTCCTCGCTGAAGTTTTCTTT. Translated: CAWSVLAEVFF.

The chain combines TRBV19 with TRBJ1-5; possibly TRBD1 for D (6 bases). Trimming left V 9 bases short and J 6 bases short, with 21 bases between. Germline CDR1 is LNHDA and CDR2 is SQIVND (reference sequence). The CDR3 length is 15 residues. The CDR3 spells CASDGGQSAGQPQHF. DNA of the CDR3: TGTGCCAGCGATGGAGGACAGTCGGCCGGTCAGCCCCAGCATTTT. Filled out from reference TRBV19 and TRBJ1-5, the complete variable domain reads DGGITQSPKYLFRKEGQNVTLSCEQNLNHDAMYWYRQDPGQGLRLIYYSQIVNDFQKGDIAEGYSVSREKKESFPLTVTSAQKNPTAFYLCASDGGQSAGQPQHFGDGTRLSIL.

This clonotype was found a few times. DNA for the CDR3: TGCGCCAGCAGCTGGCAGTCTAGCGGGGGGGAGGATACGCAGTATTTT. This encodes CASSWQSSGGEDTQYF. The gene calls are TRBV5-1 and TRBJ2-3, with 12 positions matching TRBD2. After removal of 3 bases from V and 6 bases from J, the junction contained 8 bases not matched to a gene. The germline V gene encodes CDR1 SGHRS and CDR2 YFSETQ. The CDR3 sequence is 16 residues long.

The table lists this clonotype with many counts. The V call is TRBV5-1, the J call TRBJ2-1, with D possibly called TRBD1 or TRBD2 (5 bases each). The germline V gene has CDR1 SGHRS and CDR2 YFSETQ. V lost 0 bases, J lost 0 bases, and 13 bases lay in between. This CDR3 is built from 17 residues. CDR3 residues: CASSLARGGSSYNEQFF. The CDR3 DNA sequence: TGCGCCAGCAGCTTGGCGAGGGGCGGAAGCTCCTACAATGAGCAGTTCTTC. Supplemented by reference TRBV5-1 and TRBJ2-1, the full variable domain reads KAGVTQTPRYLIKTRGQQVTLSCSPISGHRSVSWYQQTPGQGLQFLFEYFSETQRNKGNFPGRFSGRQFSNSRSEMNVSTLELGDSALYLCASSLARGGSSYNEQFFGPGTRLTVL.